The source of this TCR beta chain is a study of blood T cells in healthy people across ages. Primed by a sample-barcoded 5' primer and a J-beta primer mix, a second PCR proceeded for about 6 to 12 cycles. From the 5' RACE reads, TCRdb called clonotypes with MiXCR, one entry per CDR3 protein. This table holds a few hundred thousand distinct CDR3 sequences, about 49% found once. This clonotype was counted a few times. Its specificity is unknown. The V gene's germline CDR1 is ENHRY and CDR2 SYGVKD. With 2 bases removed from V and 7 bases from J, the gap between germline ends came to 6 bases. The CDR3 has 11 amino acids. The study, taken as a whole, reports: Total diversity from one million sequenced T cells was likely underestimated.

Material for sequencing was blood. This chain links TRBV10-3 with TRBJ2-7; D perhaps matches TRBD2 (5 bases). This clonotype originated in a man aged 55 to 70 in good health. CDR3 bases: TGTGCCATCAGTGAGAGGAGGGAGCAGTACTTC. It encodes CAISERREQYF.